What follows are 10 T cell receptor beta chains derived from one specimen sequenced in a study of a mutant IDH1 vaccine in newly diagnosed glioma. Their cognate antigens are unknown. The table came from immunoSEQ multiplex PCR; TCRdb's copy has only in-frame clones and leaves some out. This sample carries some 33,000 clones, 55% to 60% of them seen once, and the ten largest clones take 8% to 13%. Sample time point: week 5, during vaccination. Mutant IDH1 20-mer peptide, at 300 ug, made up each vaccine dose, with topical imiquimod. The sample here was PBMCs, taken from a glioma patient whose treatment included an IDH1 peptide vaccine. These receptors all come from a woman aged 18-29 years with glioma.

The chain joins TRBV15 to TRBJ2-3; D not resolved. CDR3 length: 11 amino acids. The germline V gene encodes CDR1 LNHNV and CDR2 YYDKDF (reference sequence). V lost 7 bases to trimming and J lost 4 bases, with 6 bases between them. The CDR3 region has the DNA TGTGCCACCAAAGGACCAGATACGCAGTATTTT. Translated, it gives CATKGPDTQYF.

The rearrangement uses TRBV19 and TRBJ2-4, with D perhaps TRBD1 (5 bases). CDR1 and CDR2 (germline): LNHDA, SQIVND (reference sequence). This CDR3 region has 17 residues. Trimming pared 0 bases from V and 0 bases from J, leaving 12 bases between. The CDR3 sequence is CASSIDSTDLAKNIQYF. The DNA for the CDR3 is TGTGCCAGTAGTATAGACTCGACAGATCTAGCCAAAAACATTCAGTACTTC.

The chain joins TRBV27 to TRBJ2-2; tentatively, D is TRBD1 or TRBD2 (5 bases each). The CDR3 length is 14 residues. From germline, CDR1 is MNHEY and CDR2 SMNVEV (reference sequence). Trimming removed 9 bases at V and 6 bases at J, with 17 bases between. The CDR3 region is CARGPAVAPGELFF. Written as DNA, the CDR3 is TGTGCCAGGGGACCCGCCGTCGCCCCCGGGGAGCTGTTTTTT.

The chain couples TRBV28 to TRBJ2-5; 14 nucleotides line up with TRBD2. Looked up from germline, CDR1 is MDHEN and CDR2 is SYDVKM. J was trimmed by 5 bases and V by 6 bases; bases with no gene match: 14. CDR3 length equals 18 residues. The CDR3 sequence: CASRLGTSGSWLRETQYF. CDR3 DNA sequence: TGTGCCAGCAGGCTGGGGACTAGCGGGAGTTGGTTAAGGGAGACCCAGTACTTC.

This clone appeared a few times. The chain recombines TRBV6-4 with TRBJ1-2; no reliable D call. V was clipped by 3 bases and J by 5 bases, with 4 bases between them. Per the germline V gene, CDR1 is MRHNA and CDR2 is SNTAGT. The CDR3 length is 11 residues. The CDR3 DNA follows: TGTGCCAGCAGTGAAGGGTATGGCTACACCTTC. Protein sequence: CASSEGYGYTF.

The V gene is TRBV15, the J gene TRBJ2-5, with a tentative D call TRBD2 (6 bases). The CDR3 spans 17 residues. Germline V CDR1 and CDR2: LNHNV, YYDKDF (reference sequence). Trimming cost V 5 bases and J 2 bases, with 21 bases left between them. The CDR3 sequence is CATSPNPAGTPQETQYF. CDR3 coding DNA: TGTGCCACCAGCCCCAACCCGGCCGGGACTCCACAAGAGACCCAGTACTTC.

This rearrangement joins TRBV5-8 to TRBJ1-1; D is possibly TRBD1 (6 bases). This CDR3 comprises 13 residues. Germline assignment: CDR1 SGHTS and CDR2 YDEGEE. V lost 2 bases and J 1 base, leaving 6 bases between the germline ends. DNA for the CDR3: TGTGCCAGCAGCTTAGGGGGGAACACTGAAGCTTTCTTT. It encodes CASSLGGNTEAFF.

This clone was observed a handful of times. The V call is TRBV2, the J call TRBJ2-1, with 7 bases fitting TRBD2. Germline V gene sequence: CDR1 SNHLY, CDR2 FYNNEI. CDR3 size: 15 residues. Trimming at V came to 7 bases and at J to 4 bases, leaving 10 bases not matched to a gene. Written as DNA, the CDR3 is TGTGCCAGCAAACTGAGCGGGGAGAATTACAATGAGCAGTTCTTC. As protein: CASKLSGENYNEQFF.

The chain combines TRBV2 with TRBJ1-2; D not certain. This CDR3 region has 14 residues. The germline CDR1 and CDR2 sequences are SNHLY and FYNNEI. Trimming left V 1 base short and J 7 bases short, with 13 bases between. CDR3: CASSEGSFAGGYTF. CDR3 in DNA: TGTGCCAGCAGTGAAGGTTCCTTTGCGGGTGGCTACACCTTC.

This clone was seen a handful of times. The chain uses TRBV7-9 and TRBJ1-1; 7 positions match TRBD1. Trimming took 6 bases from V and 5 from J; bases not matched to a gene: 6. Germline-derived CDR1 and CDR2 are SEHNR and FQNEAQ (reference sequence). This CDR3 is 13 amino acids long. In nucleotides, the CDR3 is TGTGCCAGCAGGCTACAGGGGATGACTGAAGCTTTCTTT. It translates to CASRLQGMTEAFF.